This entry lists 25 T cell receptor beta chains sequenced from one sample in a study of breast tumors, draining lymph nodes, adjacent tissues. One entry per CDR3 protein, called by TCRdb with MiXCR from the multiplex PCR reads. The sample holds around 230,000 distinct CDR3 sequences; less than 40% are singletons and the top ten take 1.4%. Samples came from axillary lymph nodes draining the breast cancer. Sequencing was carried out using axillary lymph node tissue. All receptors come from a female donor with breast cancer. Some clones in this sample may be carry-over from other donors' samples.

The J gene is TRBJ1-1, the V gene TRBV20-1; D perhaps matches TRBD1 (5 bases). Germline loops: CDR1 DFQATT, CDR2 SNEGSKA (reference sequence). Trimming removed 0 bases at V and 1 base at J, with 6 bases between. CDR3 length: 13 amino acids. CDR3 protein: CSARDRENTEAFF. The CDR3 nucleotides read TGCAGTGCTAGAGACAGGGAGAACACTGAAGCTTTCTTT.

This clonotype was seen ten or more times. This chain connects TRBV20-1 to TRBJ2-3, with 9 bases lining up with TRBD2. CDR3 size: 14 residues. Looked up from germline, CDR1 is DFQATT and CDR2 is SNEGSKA (reference sequence). The V segment lost 6 bases and the J segment 1 base; nucleotides outside the gene matches: 5. In DNA form, the CDR3 reads TGCAGTGCGATAGCGGGAGCGGGCACAGATACGCAGTATTTT. Its translation: CSAIAGAGTDTQYF.

This clonotype was detected ten times or more. A read error may explain this, as a much larger clone is one base away. CDR3 region: CSARDRVSVASTF. CDR3 DNA sequence: TGCAGTGCTAGGGACAGGGTCTCTGTAGCTTCCACCTTC. The rearrangement links TRBV20-1 to TRBJ1-2, with TRBD1 matching 8 bases. Trimming cost V 3 bases and J 13 bases; bases outside gene matches: 13. CDR3 length: 13 residues. Germline CDR1 DFQATT, CDR2 SNEGSKA (reference sequence).

This clonotype was observed many times. This chain connects TRBV3-1 to TRBJ2-7, with unresolved D. Trimming removed 2 bases at V and 4 bases at J, with 9 bases between. The CDR3 runs to 13 residues. CDR1 and CDR2 (germline): LGHDT, YNNKEL (reference sequence). This CDR3 reads CASSQPPSYEQYF. The CDR3 nucleotides are TGTGCCAGCAGCCAACCTCCTAGTTACGAGCAGTACTTC.

This clonotype has ten or more counts. The chain uses TRBV6-5 and TRBJ1-6; D ambiguous. With 2 bases removed from V and 0 bases from J, the gap between germline ends came to 14 bases. CDR3 size: 18 residues. Germline CDR1 is MNHEY and CDR2 is SVGAGI. Here the CDR3 reads CASSYRARPSSYNSPLHF. Here the CDR3 DNA reads TGTGCCAGCAGTTACCGAGCCAGGCCGAGCTCCTATAATTCACCCCTCCACTTT.

As concerns this clonotype: A read error may be the cause here, since a much bigger clone is one base away. Given the absence of the conserved phenylalanine or tryptophan at the CDR3 end, a read error is likely. The chain recombines TRBV20-1 with TRBJ2-7; no firm D call. V dropped 4 bases and J dropped 7 bases, with 5 bases sitting between them. The germline gives CDR1 DFQATT, CDR2 SNEGSKA (reference sequence). The CDR3 is 9 residues long. CDR3 loop: CSAIGEQYL. CDR3 in DNA: TGCAGTGCTATTGGTGAGCAGTACCTC.

This clonotype was seen ten or more times. This sequence joins TRBV5-4 and TRBJ2-3; TRBD2 matches 8 bases. V lost 2 bases and J lost 0; bases outside the gene matches: 5. Looked up from germline, CDR1 is SGHNT and CDR2 is YYREEE (reference sequence). There are 16 residues in the CDR3. Here the CDR3 DNA reads TGTGCCAGCAGCTTCAGTAGCGGGGCTAGCACAGATACGCAGTATTTT. Its protein is CASSFSSGASTDTQYF. Supplemented by reference TRBV5-4 and TRBJ2-3, the full variable domain reads ETGVTQSPTHLIKTRGQQVTLRCSSQSGHNTVSWYQQALGQGPQFIFQYYREEENGRGNFPPRFSGLQFPNYSSELNVNALELDDSALYLCASSFSSGASTDTQYFGPGTRLTVL.

This clonotype was recorded many times. At one end the junction does not follow the germline gene, possibly because of a read error. This chain links TRBV7-7 with TRBJ2-5; D may be TRBD1 (5 bases). This CDR3 comprises 13 residues. CDR1 and CDR2 (germline): SSHAT, FNYEAQ (reference sequence). The DNA of the CDR3 is TGTGCTAGCAGCAAAACAGGAGTTGAGACCCAGTACTTC. It specifies CASSKTGVETQYF. Complete variable domain (other parts from reference TRBV7-7 and TRBJ2-5): GAGVSQSPRYKVTKRGQDVTLRCDPISSHATLYWYQQALGQGPEFLTYFNYEAQPDKSGLPSDRFSAERPEGSISTLTIQRTEQRDSAMYRCASSKTGVETQYFGPGTRLLVL.

This clonotype was detected ten times or more. This chain joins TRBV5-8 and TRBJ2-5; 7 bases map to TRBD2. Trimming removed 4 bases from V and 3 bases from J; junction bases left unmatched: 9. CDR1 SGHTS and CDR2 YDEGEE come from the germline V gene. The CDR3 covers 15 residues. The DNA of the CDR3 is TGTGCCAGCAGCCCGGTTTCCGGGGGGAAAGAGACCCAGTACTTC. It is translated as CASSPVSGGKETQYF.

In this sample, this clonotype turned up a few times. V and J are TRBV18 and TRBJ2-1, with 8 bases lining up with TRBD2. Trimming cost V 6 bases and J 7 bases; bases outside gene matches: 11. This CDR3 has 15 amino acids. Looked up from germline, CDR1 is KGHSH and CDR2 is LQKENI. For the CDR3, the DNA is TGTGCCAGCTCCTCGAAAGCGGGAGTAGCGAATGAGCAGTTCTTC. Translating gives CASSSKAGVANEQFF.

A word on this clonotype: A much larger clone is a single base away; this may be a read error. The chain combines TRBV6-5 with TRBJ2-7; perhaps D is TRBD1 or TRBD2 (6 bases each). Germline CDR1 MNHEY, CDR2 SVGAGI. This CDR3 comprises 16 residues. The CDR3: CASSHSNTGRPCEQYF. The CDR3 DNA sequence: TGTGCCAGCAGTCACTCGAACACAGGGAGGCCCTGCGAGCAGTACTTC.

The table lists this clonotype with many counts. The chain joins TRBV29-1 to TRBJ1-5; 7 positions match TRBD1. Germline assignment: CDR1 SQVTM and CDR2 ANQGSEA. The CDR3 has 12 residues. The junction had 1 base not matched to a gene; V was cut back by 7 bases and J by 1 base. In DNA form, the CDR3 reads TGCAGCGGGGGACAGAGCAATCAGCCCCAGCATTTT. Translated: CSGGQSNQPQHF.

In the case of this clonotype: One end of the junction varies from germline; a read error may be responsible. This chain uses TRBV12-3 or TRBV12-4 with TRBJ2-3; 9 bases line up with TRBD1. The CDR3 covers 16 residues. The CDR3 is CANSLLAGTGTDTQYF. CDR3 DNA sequence: TGTGCCAACAGTTTATTGGCGGGGACAGGGACAGATACGCAGTATTTT.

This clonotype appeared many times. This rearrangement joins TRBV20-1 to TRBJ2-3; D remains ambiguous. The CDR3 has 15 residues. Germline-derived CDR1 and CDR2 are DFQATT and SNEGSKA (reference sequence). The V end lost 3 bases, the J end lost 0 bases, and 13 bases lay between the germline ends. The CDR3 protein is CSASLGSQSTDTQYF. CDR3 bases: TGCAGTGCTAGTTTGGGCAGCCAGAGCACAGATACGCAGTATTTT.

This clonotype was detected ten times or more. The V and J genes are TRBV20-1 and TRBJ2-1; no definite D call. Germline CDR1 reads DFQATT; CDR2 reads SNEGSKA (reference sequence). The CDR3 has 10 residues. V was cut by 3 bases and J by 7 bases, with 4 bases left in between. For the CDR3, the DNA is TGCAGTGCTAGCCTAAATGAGCAGTTCTTC. It yields the protein CSASLNEQFF.

At least ten counts were recorded for this clonotype. The CDR3: CASSPLRQGGTYEQYF. The CDR3 DNA reads as TGTGCCAGCTCACCACTACGACAGGGTGGTACCTACGAGCAGTACTTC. This sequence joins TRBV18 and TRBJ2-7, with TRBD1 matching over 7 bases. Losses at the gene ends were 1 base for V and 2 bases for J; bases not matched to a gene: 8. Germline V lookup: CDR1 KGHSH, CDR2 LQKENI. The CDR3 contains 16 residues.

Concerning this clonotype: An end of the junction does not agree with germline; a read error may underlie this. The chain combines TRBV9 with TRBJ2-1; TRBD2 is a possible D gene (6 bases). There are 16 residues in the CDR3. In germline, CDR1 is SGDLS, CDR2 YYNGEE. CDR3 nucleotides: TGTGCCAGCAGCGTAGGGAGGGACGGCTCCTACAATGCGCAGTTCTTC. Translating gives CASSVGRDGSYNAQFF.

The sample holds many counts of this clonotype. This chain connects TRBV5-1 to TRBJ2-2; D possibly corresponds to TRBD2 (6 bases). The germline gives CDR1 SGHRS, CDR2 YFSETQ. This CDR3 is built from 15 residues. The ends were cut back, 5 bases at V and 0 bases at J, with 11 bases in the middle. The CDR3 region is CASRRGTANTGELFF. The CDR3 region has the DNA TGCGCCAGCAGACGGGGGACGGCGAACACCGGGGAGCTGTTTTTT.

Ten or more counts support this clonotype. The rearrangement uses TRBV12-3 or TRBV12-4 and TRBJ2-3, with 9 bases lining up with TRBD1. CDR3 length equals 14 residues. V dropped 10 bases and J dropped 1; count of bases not matched to a gene: 6. CDR3: CATRDRERTDTQYF. DNA for the CDR3: TGTGCCACCAGGGACAGGGAACGCACAGATACGCAGTATTTT.

Points on this clonotype: A junction boundary mismatches the germline segment, possibly from a read error. The chain has TRBV7-9 and TRBJ1-3; D is undetermined. The V gene's germline CDR1 is SEHNR and CDR2 FQNEAQ (reference sequence). There are 15 residues in the CDR3. In nucleotides, the CDR3 is TGTGCCAGCAGCCGTGCGGTCGAGCCTGGAAACACCATACATTTT. This codes for CASSRAVEPGNTIHF.

This clonotype was seen at least ten times. Here the CDR3 DNA reads TGTGCCAGCACCGGGAACAGGGGGATGGATCAGCCCCAGCATTTT. Translating gives CASTGNRGMDQPQHF. This chain connects TRBV12-3 or TRBV12-4 to TRBJ1-5, with 8 bases lining up with TRBD1. The CDR3 runs 15 residues. V shed 7 bases and J 5 bases; nucleotides not matched to a gene: 10.

This clonotype was seen ten or more times. The chain employs TRBV7-9 and TRBJ1-1; D gene ambiguous. Trimming cost V 5 bases and J 0 bases, with 13 bases left between them. In germline, CDR1 is SEHNR, CDR2 FQNEAQ (reference sequence). The length of the CDR3 is 15 residues. Written as DNA, the CDR3 is TGTGCCAGCAGCATCGCGTTTGGAATGAACACTGAAGCTTTCTTT. Translating it yields CASSIAFGMNTEAFF.

This clonotype showed up many times. The chain links TRBV29-1 to TRBJ2-1; 8 bases fit TRBD1. CDR1 and CDR2 from the germline V gene are SQVTM and ANQGSEA. The length of the CDR3 is 12 residues. The junction had 5 bases not matched to a gene; V was cut back by 4 bases and J by 9 bases. In DNA, the CDR3 is TGCAGCGTTGGGACAGGGCAGGGTGAGCAGTTCTTC. It specifies CSVGTGQGEQFF.

Note on this clonotype: A read error is possible here, since a much larger clone lies one base away. The chain recombines TRBV6-1 with TRBJ2-1; TRBD1 agrees at 10 bases. V was pared by 5 bases and J by 10 bases, with 11 bases of the junction left unmatched. The germline V gene has CDR1 MNHNS and CDR2 SASEGT. This CDR3 spans 15 amino acids. The CDR3 sequence is CASSHRQGASGEQFF. CDR3 in DNA: TGTGCCAGCAGTCATCGACAGGGGGCGTCGGGGGAGCAGTTCTTC.

In this sample, this clonotype turned up many times. This chain links TRBV5-6 with TRBJ2-3; D is perhaps TRBD2 (6 bases). Germline CDR1 reads SGHDT; CDR2 reads YYEEEE. The V end was cut by 3 bases, the J end by 1 base, with 12 bases between. The CDR3 contains 15 residues. DNA for the CDR3: TGTGCCAGCAGCTCGGACTATTCTGGCACAGATACGCAGTATTTT. Translated, it gives CASSSDYSGTDTQYF. Variable domain in full (rest from reference TRBV5-6 and TRBJ2-3): DAGVTQSPTHLIKTRGQQVTLRCSPKSGHDTVSWYQQALGQGPQFIFQYYEEEERQRGNFPDRFSGHQFPNYSSELNVNALLLGDSALYLCASSSDYSGTDTQYFGPGTRLTVL.